This T cell receptor beta chain was recovered during a study of a mutant IDH1 vaccine in newly diagnosed glioma. Background on the study: Vaccines were first given 4-6 weeks after radiotherapy alone, or with temozolomide cycles.

Time point described: week 23, last vaccination. Topical imiquimod was applied with each vaccine dose, which held 300 ug of mutant IDH1 20-mer peptide. Comments on this clone: The antigen is not known.

Findings and limits, study-wide: Immune responses induced by vaccination arose in 90% to 95% of the patients.

The J segment lost 2 bases and the V segment lost 4 bases, leaving 0 bases of the junction unmatched. The V gene's germline CDR1 is MNHEY and CDR2 SMNVEV (reference sequence). The CDR3 loop spans 13 amino acids. This table comes from immunoSEQ multiplex PCR, and its TCRdb copy is limited to in-frame clones, with some not included. Of approximately 60,000 clones in the sample, 85% to 90% were seen once. Here the sequenced sample was PBMCs, taken from a glioma patient whose treatment included an IDH1 peptide vaccine. This clonotype was sampled from a man aged 35 to 55 with glioma. The chain is built from TRBV27 and TRBJ2-7; 9 nucleotides align to TRBD1. CDR3 region: CASSWDRAYEQYF. The CDR3 DNA is TGTGCCAGCAGTTGGGACAGGGCCTACGAGCAGTACTTC.